Below, 3 T cell receptor beta chains from the same sample are listed, as sequenced in a study of blood T cell repertoires in COVID-19. Libraries were prepared by immunoSEQ multiplex PCR; TCRdb keeps only in-frame clonotypes and omits some of them. Among about 150,000 clones, around 85% were seen once, and the ten largest hold approximately 0.63%. The material sequenced was peripheral blood. These receptors came from a man between 60 and 70 years old with COVID-19, enrolled during active disease.

Points on this clone: This sample also contains other DNA sequences that code for the same CDR3. The J gene is TRBJ2-1, the V gene TRBV5-1, with D unresolved. The V end lost 0 bases, the J end lost 4 bases, and 5 bases lay between the germline ends. In germline, CDR1 is SGHRS, CDR2 YFSETQ. CDR3 length: 13 amino acids. CDR3 DNA sequence: TGCGCCAGCAGCTTGGGCCTATACAATGAGCAGTTCTTC. Its translation: CASSLGLYNEQFF.

Details on this clone: One end of the junction varies from germline; a read error may be responsible. The V call is TRBV5-8, the J call TRBJ1-3; 8 bases fit TRBD1. Germline loops: CDR1 SGHTS, CDR2 YDEGEE. The CDR3 has 15 amino acids. Here the CDR3 DNA reads TGTGCCAGCAGCTTCTTGGGACAGGCTGGGAACACCATATATTTT. Protein product: CASSFLGQAGNTIYF.

V is TRBV10-3 and J is TRBJ1-2, with no clear D. With 7 bases removed from V and 1 base from J, the gap between germline ends came to 13 bases. Germline V CDR1 and CDR2: ENHRY, SYGVKD. This CDR3 is 14 amino acids long. The CDR3 nucleotides are TGTGCCATCAAAGAATTGGCAGATAACTATGGCTACACCTTC. Its protein is CAIKELADNYGYTF.